The 30 T cell receptor beta chains presented below share a single source sample, sequenced in a study of Ad26.COV2.S vaccination and SARS-CoV-2 variants. Treatment described: 15 to 20 received Ad26.COV2.S at low or high dose, single or two shots; about 5 received placebo; per-sample allocation not given. Vaccine and placebo recipients were sampled on day 63 after the first injection. Method: immunoSEQ multiplex PCR; TCRdb's copy keeps in-frame clones and lacks some. The sample has 350,000 to 500,000 clones, about 93% seen once. The sample was peripheral blood, taken in a trial of Ad26.COV2.S vaccine versus placebo. The receptors shown here come from a person between 18 and 65 years old who received the Ad26.COV2.S COVID-19 vaccine or a placebo.

The chain is built from TRBV6-5 and TRBJ2-7; possible D gene TRBD1, 5 bases. V was clipped by 6 bases and J by 2 bases, with 17 bases between them. Germline CDR1 MNHEY, CDR2 SVGAGI. The CDR3 has 15 residues. The CDR3 DNA follows: TGTGCCAGCAGCCTCACCCTTTCAGGGACCTACGAGCAGTACTTC. It yields the protein CASSLTLSGTYEQYF.

The V and J genes are TRBV5-4 and TRBJ2-5, with TRBD1 matching over 11 bases. The CDR3 spans 17 residues. Unmatched junction bases numbered 12, after V lost 3 bases and J lost 5 bases. From germline, CDR1 is SGHNT and CDR2 YYREEE (reference sequence). Here the CDR3 reads CASSSRTGGAFWETQYF. In DNA form, the CDR3 reads TGTGCCAGCAGCTCAAGGACAGGGGGCGCGTTCTGGGAGACCCAGTACTTC. Full variable domain (missing parts from reference TRBV5-4 and TRBJ2-5): ETGVTQSPTHLIKTRGQQVTLRCSSQSGHNTVSWYQQALGQGPQFIFQYYREEENGRGNFPPRFSGLQFPNYSSELNVNALELDDSALYLCASSSRTGGAFWETQYFGPGTRLLVL.

This clone was seen once. This chain links TRBV4-3 with TRBJ2-3; TRBD2 might be the D (6 bases). V lost 1 base, J lost 2 bases, and 10 bases lay in between. In germline, CDR1 is LGHNA, CDR2 YSLEER. The CDR3 extends over 15 amino acids. The CDR3 coding sequence is TGCGCCAGCAGCCAAGGGGCGGGATCCACAGATACGCAGTATTTT. As protein: CASSQGAGSTDTQYF.

V is TRBV7-2 and J is TRBJ1-1; 7 nucleotides agree with TRBD1. V shed 1 base, J shed 7 bases, and the junction held 3 bases outside the gene matches. The CDR3 runs to 13 residues. Germline CDR1 and CDR2: SGHTA and FQGNSA. CDR3 in DNA: TGTGCCAGCAGCTTAGGACAGGGAATTGAAGCTTTCTTT. Its protein product is CASSLGQGIEAFF.

The chain is built from TRBV7-2 and TRBJ1-2; D is unresolved. The germline V and J ends were trimmed by 6 bases and 5 bases, with 13 bases remaining between them. CDR1 and CDR2 (germline): SGHTA, FQGNSA. This CDR3 contains 13 residues. In DNA form, the CDR3 reads TGTGCCAGCAGGCCAGTGGGGAGATATGGCTACACCTTC. Amino acids: CASRPVGRYGYTF.

This chain links TRBV7-9 with TRBJ2-1; D is unclear. CDR1 and CDR2 from the germline V gene are SEHNR and FQNEAQ (reference sequence). V lost 5 bases, J lost 3 bases, and 11 bases lay in between. CDR3 length equals 14 residues. CDR3 amino acids: CASSPIDNYNEQFF. The CDR3 DNA reads TGTGCCAGCAGCCCGATAGACAACTACAATGAGCAGTTCTTC.

The rearrangement joins TRBV6-2 or TRBV6-3 to TRBJ2-3; 12 positions agree with TRBD2. CDR1 is MNHEY and CDR2 is SVGEGT in the germline V gene. Germline trimming cut 0 bases from V and 0 bases from J; bases unmatched to any gene: 10. The length of the CDR3 is 20 residues. The CDR3 bases are TGTGCCAGCAGTTACTCGACAGGGCCTAGCGGGAGGGCCAGCACAGATACGCAGTATTTT. As protein: CASSYSTGPSGRASTDTQYF.

The chain joins TRBV5-1 to TRBJ2-3, with 7 bases lining up with TRBD2. With 3 bases clipped from V and 0 bases from J, the junction kept 4 bases outside the gene matches. The germline CDR1 and CDR2 sequences are SGHRS and YFSETQ. The length of the CDR3 is 15 residues. The CDR3 protein is CASSSLAASTDTQYF. CDR3 coding DNA: TGCGCCAGCAGCTCGCTAGCGGCTAGCACAGATACGCAGTATTTT.

The chain couples TRBV27 to TRBJ2-1; a weak D match, TRBD2 (6 bases). The CDR3 spans 11 residues. V lost 5 bases, J lost 8 bases, and 7 bases lay in between. Germline V CDR1 and CDR2: MNHEY, SMNVEV (reference sequence). This CDR3 reads CASSIADEQFF. The CDR3 DNA reads TGTGCCAGCAGTATAGCGGATGAGCAGTTCTTC.

V is TRBV28 and J is TRBJ2-1, with D possibly being TRBD1 (6 bases). With 3 bases removed from V and 2 bases from J, the gap between germline ends came to 17 bases. Germline lookup yields CDR1 MDHEN and CDR2 SYDVKM. The CDR3 covers 17 residues. The CDR3 region is CASSFWQGKSTYNEQFF. The CDR3, as DNA: TGTGCCAGCAGTTTTTGGCAGGGGAAGAGCACCTACAATGAGCAGTTCTTC.

The gene calls are TRBV7-2 and TRBJ2-1; D may be TRBD2 (5 bases). The CDR3 is 13 residues long. V was trimmed by 5 bases and J by 7 bases, leaving 12 bases between them. CDR1 is SGHTA and CDR2 is FQGNSA in the germline V gene. The CDR3 region is CASSTQLVNEQFF. DNA of the CDR3: TGTGCCAGCAGCACCCAACTAGTGAATGAGCAGTTCTTC. The full variable domain, rest sourced from reference TRBV7-2 and TRBJ2-1, is GAGVSQSPSNKVTEKGKDVELRCDPISGHTALYWYRQSLGQGLEFLIYFQGNSAPDKSGLPSDRFSAERTGGSVSTLTIQRTQQEDSAVYLCASSTQLVNEQFFGPGTRLTVL.

DNA of the CDR3: TGTGCCAGCAGTGAAGGTGGGAGGGCCTACGAGCAGTACTTC. Its protein product is CASSEGGRAYEQYF. The chain links TRBV25-1 to TRBJ2-7; TRBD2 matches 7 bases. Looked up from germline, CDR1 is MGHDK and CDR2 is SYGVNS. J lost 2 bases, V lost 2 bases, and 3 bases had no gene match. This CDR3 has 14 residues.

The chain couples TRBV27 to TRBJ1-1; TRBD1 aligns across 8 bases. V was pared by 6 bases and J by 3 bases, with 15 bases of the junction left unmatched. CDR3 length: 17 amino acids. CDR1 and CDR2 from the germline V gene are MNHEY and SMNVEV (reference sequence). CDR3: CASREWTGWERDTEAFF. The CDR3, as DNA: TGTGCCAGCAGGGAGTGGACAGGGTGGGAAAGGGACACTGAAGCTTTCTTT.

The CDR3 DNA sequence: TGTGCCTGGAGGAAGGGGTGGACAGGCTCCCAAGAGACCCAGTACTTC. Protein: CAWRKGWTGSQETQYF. The rearrangement uses TRBV30 and TRBJ2-5, with 7 bases matching TRBD1. CDR3 size: 16 residues. Germline CDR1 and CDR2: GTSNPN and SVGIG (reference sequence). V lost 3 bases, J lost 1 base, and 11 bases stayed unmatched. Based on the CDR3 plus reference TRBV30 and TRBJ2-5, the full variable domain is SQTIHQWPATLVQPVGSPLSLECTVEGTSNPNLYWYRQAAGRGLQLLFYSVGIGQISSEVPQNLSASRPQDRQFILSSKKLLLSDSGFYLCAWRKGWTGSQETQYFGPGTRLLVL.

The chain has TRBV6-5 and TRBJ2-7; 9 positions agree with TRBD2. This CDR3 contains 16 residues. From germline, CDR1 is MNHEY and CDR2 SVGAGI. V lost 0 bases and J lost 2; bases outside the gene matches: 5. The chain's CDR3 is CASSYSRASGTYEQYF. The CDR3 DNA reads as TGTGCCAGCAGTTACTCGCGGGCTAGCGGGACCTACGAGCAGTACTTC.

The rearrangement joins TRBV7-9 to TRBJ2-7; 9 positions match TRBD1. CDR3 length equals 15 residues. Germline-derived CDR1 and CDR2 are SEHNR and FQNEAQ (reference sequence). J gave up 0 bases and V 4 bases, and 4 bases lay outside the gene matches. CDR3 residues: CASSSGQGVSYEQYF. CDR3 bases: TGTGCCAGCAGCTCGGGACAGGGTGTCTCCTACGAGCAGTACTTC.

J is TRBJ2-7 and V is TRBV6-2 or TRBV6-3; TRBD2 matches 10 bases. This CDR3 has 16 amino acids. Trimming removed 5 bases from V and 2 bases from J; junction bases left unmatched: 9. Germline V gives CDR1 MNHEY, CDR2 SVGEGT. The chain's CDR3 is CASSNRAGGPPYEQYF. DNA of the CDR3: TGTGCCAGCAGTAACCGAGCGGGAGGGCCCCCCTACGAGCAGTACTTC.

The V gene is TRBV7-2, the J gene TRBJ1-1, with D uncertain. Germline CDR1 and CDR2: SGHTA and FQGNSA. Trimming cost V 1 base and J 6 bases, with 15 bases left between them. CDR3 size: 15 residues. The CDR3 here is CASSLVVGSRPEAFF. The CDR3 nucleotides are TGTGCCAGCAGCTTAGTCGTGGGGTCGCGCCCTGAAGCTTTCTTT.

The chain recombines TRBV4-1 with TRBJ2-2, with unresolved D. CDR3 length: 13 amino acids. Germline CDR1 and CDR2: MGHRA and YSYEKL. V was cut by 5 bases and J by 5 bases, with 9 bases left in between. The CDR3 DNA follows: TGCGCCAGCAGCGGGCCCGGAACCGGGGAGCTGTTTTTT. It yields the protein CASSGPGTGELFF.

The V and J genes are TRBV5-1 and TRBJ1-2; a weak D match, TRBD1 (6 bases). The CDR3 consists of 15 residues. Germline assignment: CDR1 SGHRS and CDR2 YFSETQ. The V and J ends lost 0 bases and 8 bases respectively, with 17 bases between them. DNA for the CDR3: TGCGCCAGCAGCTTGGTTGCAGGGACACGCGGCGGCTACACCTTC. Translated, it gives CASSLVAGTRGGYTF.

This clone was counted a few times. The rearrangement joins TRBV9 to TRBJ2-2; D unclear. This CDR3 has 14 amino acids. The germline CDR1 and CDR2 sequences are SGDLS and YYNGEE. Deletions cut 3 bases from V and 5 bases from J, with 11 bases between. In nucleotides, the CDR3 is TGTGCCAGCAGCGCCTCGAGTGGGACCGGGGAGCTGTTTTTT. This translates into CASSASSGTGELFF.

This clone was seen a few times. The sample contains more than one DNA sequence encoding this CDR3. The CDR3 DNA reads as TGTGCCAGCAGCGTAGCTAACTCCTACAATGAGCAGTTCTTC. Protein: CASSVANSYNEQFF. J is TRBJ2-1 and V is TRBV9, with no clear D. This CDR3 is 14 amino acids long. Per germline, CDR1 SGDLS and CDR2 YYNGEE. Trimming stripped 0 bases from V and 0 bases from J, with 4 bases between.

CDR3 loop: CASSYSGNYNEQFF. DNA for the CDR3: TGTGCCAGCAGCTATAGCGGGAACTACAATGAGCAGTTCTTC. This chain links TRBV7-9 with TRBJ2-1; the match to TRBD2 covers 8 bases. V shed 4 bases, J shed 3 bases, and the junction held 2 bases outside the gene matches. Germline CDR1 SEHNR, CDR2 FQNEAQ (reference sequence). The CDR3 covers 14 residues.

The J gene is TRBJ2-7, the V gene TRBV25-1; perhaps TRBD2 as D (6 bases). The V and J ends lost 6 bases and 0 bases respectively, with 15 bases between them. CDR3 size: 15 residues. Germline V gene lookup returns CDR1 MGHDK and CDR2 SYGVNS. CDR3 sequence reads: CASSWGVGNSYEQYF. The CDR3 bases are TGTGCCAGCAGCTGGGGGGTAGGGAACTCCTACGAGCAGTACTTC.

The chain recombines TRBV27 with TRBJ2-7, with a tentative D call TRBD2 (6 bases). V was clipped by 3 bases and J by 2 bases, with 14 bases between them. Germline lookup yields CDR1 MNHEY and CDR2 SMNVEV (reference sequence). CDR3 length: 15 residues. The CDR3 here is CASSLGGTSPYEQYF. The CDR3 nucleotides read TGTGCCAGCAGTTTGGGCGGGACTTCCCCCTACGAGCAGTACTTC.

The chain recombines TRBV27 with TRBJ2-1; D perhaps matches TRBD1 (5 bases). CDR3 size: 15 residues. Germline lookup yields CDR1 MNHEY and CDR2 SMNVEV (reference sequence). V was cut by 6 bases and J by 6 bases, with 18 bases left in between. The CDR3 sequence: CASRRSSGFSNEQFF. The CDR3 nucleotides read TGTGCCAGCAGACGATCTTCAGGGTTCTCCAATGAGCAGTTCTTC.

This clone appeared a single time. This rearrangement joins TRBV7-2 to TRBJ2-7, with D unclear. Trimming removed 0 bases at V and 2 bases at J, with 8 bases between. The CDR3 sequence is 14 residues long. The germline V gene encodes CDR1 SGHTA and CDR2 FQGNSA. The CDR3 nucleotides read TGTGCCAGCAGCTTAGCGCCAGGAGCCTACGAGCAGTACTTC. Translated, it gives CASSLAPGAYEQYF.

The sample holds one count of this clone. The rearrangement joins TRBV5-1 to TRBJ2-1; 13 bases line up with TRBD2. Germline V gene sequence: CDR1 SGHRS, CDR2 YFSETQ. Losses at the gene ends were 0 bases for V and 1 base for J; bases not matched to a gene: 7. This CDR3 spans 19 amino acids. The CDR3 region has the DNA TGCGCCAGCAGCTTGGCCTGGACTAGCGGGAGCCGGTCCTACAATGAGCAGTTCTTC. As protein: CASSLAWTSGSRSYNEQFF.

This chain uses TRBV7-2 with TRBJ1-1, with 9 bases lining up with TRBD1. The germline CDR1 and CDR2 sequences are SGHTA and FQGNSA. CDR3 size: 14 residues. V lost 5 bases, J lost 11 bases, and 12 bases stayed unmatched. The CDR3 loop is CASSLGQGHLRAFF. For the CDR3, the DNA is TGTGCCAGCAGCCTGGGACAGGGCCACCTAAGGGCTTTCTTT.

The chain joins TRBV30 to TRBJ1-3; D gene uncertain. The CDR3 is made up of 13 amino acids. V was shortened by 2 bases and J by 0 bases, with 5 bases between the two germline ends. Looked up from germline, CDR1 is GTSNPN and CDR2 is SVGIG (reference sequence). The CDR3 nucleotides are TGTGCCTGGAGTCCAAACTCTGGAAACACCATATATTTT. The encoded protein is CAWSPNSGNTIYF.